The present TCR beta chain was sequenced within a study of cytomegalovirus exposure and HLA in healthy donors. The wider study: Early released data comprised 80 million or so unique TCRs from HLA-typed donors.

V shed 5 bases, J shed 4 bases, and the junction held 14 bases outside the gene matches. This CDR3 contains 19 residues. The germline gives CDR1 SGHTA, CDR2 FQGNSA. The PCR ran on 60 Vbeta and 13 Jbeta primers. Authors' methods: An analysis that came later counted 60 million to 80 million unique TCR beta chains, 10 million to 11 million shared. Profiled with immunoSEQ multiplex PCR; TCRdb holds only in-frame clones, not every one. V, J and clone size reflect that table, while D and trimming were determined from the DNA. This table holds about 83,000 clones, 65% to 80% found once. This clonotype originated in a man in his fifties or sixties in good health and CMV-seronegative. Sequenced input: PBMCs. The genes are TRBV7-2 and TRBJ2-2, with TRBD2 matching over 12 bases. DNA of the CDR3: TGTGCCAGCAGCCAGCCCCGGACTAGCGGGGTTATAGGCACCGGGGAGCTGTTTTTT. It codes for CASSQPRTSGVIGTGELFF.